These 9 T cell receptor beta chains came from one sample sequenced in a study of T-cell memory formation after mild COVID-19. TCRdb redid the calling of the 5' RACE reads with MiXCR, one entry per CDR3 protein. The data contain 450,000 or so distinct CDR3 sequences, over 15% of them seen just once; the ten biggest clones take up around 8%. Sequenced material: PBMCs or a T cell subset sorted from them (not recorded which). The receptors come from an adult woman who had mild COVID-19 (a few samples of this study predate the infection). Cell type and time point are not known.

This clonotype has a handful of counts. The V gene is TRBV15, the J gene TRBJ2-6; tentatively, D is TRBD2 (5 bases). The V gene's germline CDR1 is LNHNV and CDR2 YYDKDF (reference sequence). The length of the CDR3 is 16 residues. V lost 1 base and J 4 bases, leaving 11 bases between the germline ends. CDR3 in DNA: TGTGCCACCAGCAGAGTTGAGGGCGCGGGGGCCAACGTCCTGACTTTC. Its protein is CATSRVEGAGANVLTF.

This rearrangement joins TRBV24-1 to TRBJ2-3; 9 bases match TRBD2. Losses at the gene ends were 3 bases for V and 1 base for J; bases not matched to a gene: 7. This CDR3 has 17 amino acids. Germline-derived CDR1 and CDR2 are KGHDR and SFDVKD. CDR3: CATSDGWREGGTDTQYF. CDR3 bases: TGTGCCACCAGTGATGGATGGCGGGAGGGGGGCACAGATACGCAGTATTTT.

The chain joins TRBV2 to TRBJ1-4, with D possibly being TRBD1 (6 bases). Deletions cut 6 bases from V and 5 bases from J, with 16 bases between. Germline assignment: CDR1 SNHLY and CDR2 FYNNEI. The length of the CDR3 is 15 residues. DNA for the CDR3: TGTGCCAGCAGCAATACAGGGAACGCCAATGAAAAACTGTTTTTT. Its protein product is CASSNTGNANEKLFF.

In its sample, this clonotype was seen a few times. This chain links TRBV23-1 with TRBJ2-7; D is undetermined. TRBV23-1 is annotated as an ORF whose role is uncertain. V shed 0 bases and J shed 0 bases, with 6 bases lying between them. The CDR3 contains 14 residues. CDR3 bases: TGCGCCAGCAGTCAATCCCCCAGCTCCTACGAGCAGTACTTC. It encodes CASSQSPSSYEQYF.

This chain links TRBV30 with TRBJ1-1, with 7 bases fitting TRBD1. The germline CDR1 and CDR2 sequences are GTSNPN and SVGIG (reference sequence). Unmatched junction bases numbered 2, after V lost 4 bases and J lost 0 bases. The CDR3 loop spans 13 amino acids. The chain's CDR3 is CAWTGQLNTEAFF. The CDR3 DNA reads TGTGCCTGGACGGGACAGCTGAACACTGAAGCTTTCTTT.

The chain links TRBV5-1 to TRBJ2-4; perhaps D is TRBD1 or TRBD2 (5 bases each). Germline V lookup: CDR1 SGHRS, CDR2 YFSETQ. The CDR3 contains 16 residues. V shed 4 bases and J shed 0 bases, with 14 bases lying between them. The CDR3 reads CASSPMSGGAKNIQYF. The CDR3 bases are TGCGCCAGCAGCCCGATGTCTGGGGGAGCCAAAAACATTCAGTACTTC.

This sequence joins TRBV2 and TRBJ2-7; either TRBD1 or TRBD2 may supply D (5 bases each). V gave up 5 bases and J gave up 9 bases, with 17 bases separating them. Per germline, CDR1 SNHLY and CDR2 FYNNEI. The CDR3 runs to 13 residues. CDR3 DNA: TGTGCCAGCAGTCAGGAGAGGGGACCGGGGCAGTACTTC. It codes for CASSQERGPGQYF.

A few counts support this clonotype. The genes are TRBV29-1 and TRBJ2-5; no firm D call. This CDR3 has 12 amino acids. Germline CDR1 and CDR2: SQVTM and ANQGSEA. V lost 3 bases to trimming and J lost 3 bases, with 8 bases between them. CDR3 loop: CSVEEYEETQYF. CDR3 in DNA: TGCAGCGTTGAGGAATATGAAGAGACCCAGTACTTC.

Ten or more counts support this clonotype. The gene calls are TRBV7-9 and TRBJ2-7; TRBD1 aligns across 10 bases. V shed 2 bases, J shed 5 bases, and the junction held 9 bases outside the gene matches. This CDR3 is 16 amino acids long. CDR1 is SEHNR, CDR2 FQNEAQ, per germline (reference sequence). The CDR3 DNA is TGTGCCAGCAGCTTATCCCTCGGACAGGGGGTCCACGAGCAGTACTTC. Translated: CASSLSLGQGVHEQYF.